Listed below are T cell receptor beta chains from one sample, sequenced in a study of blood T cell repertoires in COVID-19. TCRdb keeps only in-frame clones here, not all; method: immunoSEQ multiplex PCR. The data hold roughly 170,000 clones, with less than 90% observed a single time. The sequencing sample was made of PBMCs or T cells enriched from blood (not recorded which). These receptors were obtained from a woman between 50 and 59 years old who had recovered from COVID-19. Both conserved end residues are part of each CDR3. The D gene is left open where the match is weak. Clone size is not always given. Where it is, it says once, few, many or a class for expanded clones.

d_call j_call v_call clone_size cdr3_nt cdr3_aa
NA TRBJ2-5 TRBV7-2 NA TGTGCCAGCAGGCTCGGGGGTCAAGAGACCCAGTACTTC CASRLGGQETQYF
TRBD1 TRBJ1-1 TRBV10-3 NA TGTGCCATCACCAGAGTCCCGGGACAGGCTGGGGCTTTCTTT CAITRVPGQAGAFF
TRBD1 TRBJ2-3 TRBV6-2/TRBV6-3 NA TGTGCCAGCAGTTCCCTCTGGACAGGTCCCACAGATACGCAGTATTTT CASSSLWTGPTDTQYF
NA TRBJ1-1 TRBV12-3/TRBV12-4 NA TGTGCCAGCAGCTCCGGGTTAACTGAAGCTTTCTTT CASSSGLTEAFF
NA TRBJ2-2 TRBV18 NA TGTGCCAGCTCACCCCAGGACACCGGGGAGCTGTTTTTT CASSPQDTGELFF
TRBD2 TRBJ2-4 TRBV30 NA TGTGCCTGGAGATTAGCGGGAACCAAAAACATTCAGTACTTC CAWRLAGTKNIQYF
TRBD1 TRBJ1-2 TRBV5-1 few TGCGCCAGCAGCTTGGGCCGCGACAGGGTTGGGGGCTACACCTTC CASSLGRDRVGGYTF
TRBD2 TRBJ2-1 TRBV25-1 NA TGTGCCAGCACCTTAGCGGGAGGGTCCTACAATGAGCAGTTCTTC CASTLAGGSYNEQFF
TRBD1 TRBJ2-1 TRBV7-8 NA TGTGCCAGCAGCTTAAGGGAGACAGGGGGCCATGAGCAGTTCTTC CASSLRETGGHEQFF
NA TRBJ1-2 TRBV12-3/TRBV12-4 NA TGTGCCAGCAGACCCTGGGGGAGGTATGGCTACACCTTC CASRPWGRYGYTF
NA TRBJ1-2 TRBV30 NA TGTGCCAGAACAGGTGCGGGAGGCTACACCTTC CARTGAGGYTF
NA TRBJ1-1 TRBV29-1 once TGCAGCGTTGGACAGTCCACTGAAGCTTTCTTT CSVGQSTEAFF
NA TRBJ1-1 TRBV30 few TGTGCCTGGTCCCCGGCAGGGTTGAACACTGAAGCTTTCTTT CAWSPAGLNTEAFF
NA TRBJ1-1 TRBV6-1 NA TGTGCCAGCAGTGAAGTAGGCTCCGCGGGCACTGAAGCTTTCTTT CASSEVGSAGTEAFF
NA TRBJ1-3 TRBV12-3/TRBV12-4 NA TGTGCCAGCAGTTCGCTGGGCGGAAACACCATATATTTT CASSSLGGNTIYF